These 20 T cell receptor beta chains were sequenced from one sample in a study of response to subunit inactivated influenza vaccine. In TCRdb, the RT-PCR reads were re-called with MiXCR into one record per CDR3 protein. The sample lists more than 500,000 distinct CDR3 sequences, around 11% seen once, with approximately 10% in the top ten. Separately, the same data were catalogued under a study of T cells expressing NK-cell markers. That study reports: What made the TCR beta cDNA was 5'RACE template switching with UMIs.

The material sequenced was PBMCs from blood, taken on the day of vaccination. Receptors originate from a man aged 45 to 65 who received an inactivated influenza vaccine.

The sample holds many counts of this clonotype. The V gene is TRBV10-3, the J gene TRBJ2-7; D may be TRBD1 (6 bases). Per germline, CDR1 ENHRY and CDR2 SYGVKD. Trimming cost V 3 bases and J 2 bases, with 20 bases left between them. The CDR3 is 17 residues long. CDR3 region: CAISEGLGAGDTYEQYF. CDR3 nucleotide sequence: TGTGCCATCAGTGAAGGACTTGGGGCAGGGGATACCTACGAGCAGTACTTC.

V and J are TRBV20-1 and TRBJ2-7; maybe TRBD2 (5 bases). The V and J ends lost 6 bases and 4 bases respectively, with 16 bases between them. The CDR3 is 13 amino acids. Germline lookup yields CDR1 DFQATT and CDR2 SNEGSKA (reference sequence). This CDR3 reads CSANIAMRYEQYF. The CDR3 bases are TGCAGTGCCAACATAGCGATGCGGTACGAGCAGTACTTC.

In this sample, this clonotype turned up a few times. The chain has TRBV7-2 and TRBJ2-1; TRBD2 matches 11 bases. The CDR3 has 20 amino acids. Per the germline V gene, CDR1 is SGHTA and CDR2 is FQGNSA. After removal of 3 bases from V and 0 bases from J, the junction contained 13 bases not matched to a gene. Written as DNA, the CDR3 is TGTGCCAGCAGCTTTGCGGGGATAGCGGGAGGGACAAGCTCCTACAATGAGCAGTTCTTC. Its translation is CASSFAGIAGGTSSYNEQFF.

This clonotype was seen a handful of times. The chain is built from TRBV10-3 and TRBJ2-4; D ambiguous. Germline CDR1 ENHRY, CDR2 SYGVKD. V was pared by 3 bases and J by 3 bases, with 15 bases between. This CDR3 is 16 amino acids long. The CDR3 DNA sequence: TGTGCCATCAGTGACCCAACAGCCAAGGGCAAAAACATTCAGTACTTC. It is translated as CAISDPTAKGKNIQYF.

Many counts were recorded for this clonotype. V gene TRBV10-3 combines with J gene TRBJ2-1, with D unclear. The germline gives CDR1 ENHRY, CDR2 SYGVKD. This CDR3 has 15 residues. Trimming removed 3 bases from V and 0 bases from J, with 9 bases in between. The CDR3 region is CAISDDRISYNEQFF. The CDR3 DNA follows: TGTGCCATCAGTGATGACCGTATCTCCTACAATGAGCAGTTCTTC.

This clonotype has at least ten counts. The rearrangement joins TRBV11-1 to TRBJ2-1; 12 nucleotides match TRBD2. J was trimmed by 7 bases and V by 5 bases; bases with no gene match: 12. The CDR3 is 17 amino acids. Germline CDR1 SGHAT, CDR2 FQDESV (reference sequence). For the CDR3, the DNA is TGTGCCAGCAGCCTGATGAACCTAGCGGGAGGGCGGAATGAGCAGTTCTTC. Protein: CASSLMNLAGGRNEQFF.

The V gene is TRBV3-1, the J gene TRBJ2-2; D tentatively fits TRBD1 or TRBD2 (5 bases each). The CDR3 sequence is 13 residues long. Germline V gene sequence: CDR1 LGHDT, CDR2 YNNKEL (reference sequence). V was pared by 0 bases and J by 15 bases, with 14 bases between. This CDR3 reads CASSQDRGRAVFF. For the CDR3, the DNA is TGTGCCAGCAGCCAAGATCGGGGCAGGGCGGTGTTTTTT.

Here the CDR3 DNA reads TGTGCCAGCAGCTTAAATGGAGGGACAGGGAAAGAGACCCAGTACTTC. This sequence encodes CASSLNGGTGKETQYF. The V call is TRBV7-2, the J call TRBJ2-5; TRBD1 aligns across 9 bases. This CDR3 contains 16 residues. The V segment lost 2 bases and the J segment 3 bases; nucleotides outside the gene matches: 7. The germline V gene has CDR1 SGHTA and CDR2 FQGNSA.

This clonotype was seen only a few times. V usage is TRBV30 and J usage is TRBJ2-7; no clear D gene. V lost 0 bases, J lost 6 bases, and 6 bases lay in between. CDR3 length: 11 residues. Germline V gives CDR1 GTSNPN, CDR2 SVGIG (reference sequence). For the CDR3, the DNA is TGTGCCTGGAGTGTACCGTCCGAGCAGTACTTC. This encodes CAWSVPSEQYF.

The chain employs TRBV20-1 and TRBJ2-3; TRBD2 aligns across 8 bases. The V and J ends lost 1 base and 5 bases, in that order; junction bases with no gene match: 5. The CDR3 has 14 amino acids. Per the germline V gene, CDR1 is DFQATT and CDR2 is SNEGSKA (reference sequence). As DNA, the CDR3 is TGCAGTGCTAGAGTCGGGAGGGCCCTAGATACGCAGTATTTT. Encoded protein: CSARVGRALDTQYF.

This clonotype was found many times. The junction shows a germline mismatch at one end, possibly a read error. J is TRBJ2-5 and V is TRBV4-3; TRBD1 is a possible D gene (6 bases). The CDR3 extends over 14 amino acids. The germline V gene has CDR1 LGHNA and CDR2 YSLEER. In DNA, the CDR3 is TGCGCCAGCAGCCAAGCGGACAGCAAAGAGGCCCAGTACTTC. It codes for CASSQADSKEAQYF.

This chain uses TRBV29-1 with TRBJ2-5, with TRBD1 matching over 9 bases. V lost 5 bases to trimming and J lost 3 bases; unmatched junction nucleotides: 7. Germline assignment: CDR1 SQVTM and CDR2 ANQGSEA. The CDR3 sequence is 14 residues long. In nucleotides, the CDR3 is TGCAGCGTTACCACCGGACAGGGGAAAGAGACCCAGTACTTC. As protein: CSVTTGQGKETQYF.

V is TRBV20-1 and J is TRBJ1-5; 7 nucleotides match TRBD1. This CDR3 comprises 13 residues. Germline V lookup: CDR1 DFQATT, CDR2 SNEGSKA (reference sequence). V lost 4 bases, J lost 5 bases, and 5 bases stayed unmatched. CDR3 protein: CSANRGLDQPQHF. The CDR3 bases are TGCAGTGCTAACAGGGGTTTGGATCAGCCCCAGCATTTT.

This clonotype was seen a handful of times. V usage is TRBV11-2 and J usage is TRBJ2-3, with 7 bases aligning to TRBD2. From germline, CDR1 is SGHAT and CDR2 FQNNGV. Losses at the gene ends were 5 bases for V and 2 bases for J; bases not matched to a gene: 4. The CDR3 length is 14 residues. The CDR3 loop is CASSRDYATDTQYF. DNA of the CDR3: TGTGCCAGCAGCCGGGACTACGCCACAGATACGCAGTATTTT.

This clonotype was counted only a few times. V usage is TRBV5-1 and J usage is TRBJ2-2; D may be TRBD2 (5 bases). The V end was cut by 4 bases, the J end by 6 bases, with 13 bases between. The germline CDR1 and CDR2 sequences are SGHRS and YFSETQ. The CDR3 covers 14 residues. The CDR3 coding sequence is TGCGCCAGCAGCCCCCCTTCCGGGGCCGGGGAGCTGTTTTTT. Translated, it gives CASSPPSGAGELFF.

The gene calls are TRBV2 and TRBJ2-1; no clear D gene. There are 15 residues in the CDR3. The ends were cut back, 6 bases at V and 4 bases at J, with 16 bases in the middle. The germline V gene has CDR1 SNHLY and CDR2 FYNNEI. CDR3 loop: CASRADGSTYNEQFF. The DNA for the CDR3 is TGTGCCAGCAGAGCAGACGGGTCAACTTACAATGAGCAGTTCTTC.

This clonotype showed up just a few times. This sequence joins TRBV29-1 and TRBJ2-7; D gene uncertain. The CDR3 totals 15 residues. V gave up 0 bases and J gave up 0 bases, with 12 bases separating them. Looked up from germline, CDR1 is SQVTM and CDR2 is ANQGSEA. The CDR3: CSVEDRRRLSYEQYF. The CDR3 nucleotides are TGCAGCGTTGAAGATCGCCGTAGACTCTCCTACGAGCAGTACTTC.

The chain employs TRBV4-2 and TRBJ2-7; D gene uncertain. V was clipped by 0 bases and J by 7 bases, with 13 bases between them. The CDR3 contains 14 residues. Germline CDR1 is LGHNA and CDR2 is YNFKEQ. CDR3 nucleotide sequence: TGTGCCAGCAGCCAAGAATACTCTCACGAGGAGCAGTACTTC. Translated: CASSQEYSHEEQYF.

This clonotype came up a few times. J is TRBJ1-1 and V is TRBV10-3; D not certain. V was clipped by 3 bases and J by 4 bases, with 3 bases between them. There are 11 residues in the CDR3. CDR1 is ENHRY and CDR2 is SYGVKD in the germline V gene. CDR3 in DNA: TGTGCCATCAGTGAAGCCACTGAAGCTTTCTTT. Its protein product is CAISEATEAFF.

About this clonotype itself: This could be a read error, since a much larger clone is one nucleotide away. V usage is TRBV25-1 and J usage is TRBJ2-2; 8 positions match TRBD1. J lost 6 bases, V lost 7 bases, and 19 bases had no gene match. The CDR3 has 18 residues. Germline CDR1 is MGHDK and CDR2 is SYGVNS. CDR3 in DNA: TGTGCCAGCACGGTGAACAGGGGGAAAGGTTTGGACGCCGGGGAGCTGTTTTTT. Its protein product is CASTVNRGKGLDAGELFF.